This T cell receptor (beta chain) originates from a study of patients and donors after allogeneic stem cell transplantation. Germline CDR1 is SGDLS and CDR2 is YYNGEE. The CDR3 loop spans 15 amino acids. With 2 bases removed from V and 3 bases from J, the gap between germline ends came to 14 bases. TCRdb recomputed calls from the RT-PCR reads with MiXCR, one row per CDR3 protein. The sample contains 150,000 to 200,000 distinct CDR3 sequences, roughly 40% of which appear only once. This clonotype has more than one count but fewer than ten. The chain combines TRBV9 with TRBJ1-1, with D perhaps TRBD1 (5 bases). Sequenced sample: blood, either unsorted or a sorted T cell fraction (not recorded which). The sequence was obtained from a human donor who was either an allogeneic HSCT recipient or a stem cell or donor lymphocyte infusion donor (not recorded which). It is not recorded whose cells these are; they may come from a transplant donor. CDR3 nucleotides: TGTGCCAGCAGCGTCCAGGGTTTAGGGGACACTGAAGCTTTCTTT. Translating gives CASSVQGLGDTEAFF.